A selection of T cell receptor beta chains follows, all from one sample in a study of blood T cells in healthy people across ages. TCRdb re-called the 5' RACE reads through MiXCR, storing one row per CDR3 protein. The repertoire includes 550,000 to 800,000 distinct CDR3 sequences, about a third of them detected once, and about 16% sits in the top ten. Sequenced: blood. The source is a woman older than 75 in good health. Both conserved end residues are part of each CDR3. D genes are given only for firm matches. A row's size may be missing; if present it is once, few, many or a size class.

clone_size	v_call	j_call	d_call	cdr3_aa	cdr3_nt
few	TRBV5-1	TRBJ1-4	TRBD1	CASSLDAGGAEKLFF	TGCGCCAGCAGCTTGGACGCAGGGGGGGCTGAAAAACTGTTTTTT
-	TRBV11-2	TRBJ1-1	-	CASGSGTASEAFF	TGTGCCAGCGGATCCGGAACGGCCTCTGAAGCTTTCTTT
-	TRBV20-1	TRBJ2-2	-	CSAHDLRPRNTGELFF	TGCAGTGCGCACGATTTACGACCGAGAAACACCGGGGAGCTGTTTTTT
-	TRBV20-1	TRBJ2-1	-	CSARDVLASYNEQFF	TGCAGTGCTAGAGATGTACTAGCTTCCTACAATGAGCAGTTCTTC
-	TRBV2	TRBJ1-2	-	CASSESRVGANYGYTF	TGTGCCAGCAGTGAAAGCCGGGTCGGAGCTAACTATGGCTACACCTTC
few	TRBV5-4	TRBJ1-1	-	CASSLGGRVQNEAFF	TGTGCCAGCAGCTTGGGGGGCAGGGTGCAAAACGAAGCTTTCTTT
few	TRBV5-1	TRBJ2-2	TRBD1	CASSLGRGPSSGELFF	TGCGCCAGCAGCCTGGGCAGGGGGCCTTCCTCCGGGGAGCTGTTTTTT
few	TRBV5-1	TRBJ1-6	-	CASSMGREASPLHF	TGCGCCAGCAGCATGGGCCGAGAGGCTTCACCCCTCCACTTT
many	TRBV5-1	TRBJ2-1	-	CASSLGQKGGPYNEQFF	TGCGCCAGCAGCTTGGGGCAGAAGGGGGGCCCCTACAATGAGCAGTTCTTC
-	TRBV20-1	TRBJ2-1	TRBD2	CSASGSNEQFF	TGTAGTGCTAGCGGCAGCAATGAGCAGTTCTTC
many	TRBV7-2	TRBJ2-3	TRBD2	CASSFTPAGVRVDTQYF	TGTGCCAGCAGCTTCACCCCAGCGGGGGTAAGGGTCGATACGCAGTATTTT
-	TRBV3-1	TRBJ2-3	TRBD2	CASSQLSSSGSTDTQYF	TGTGCCAGCAGCCAACTTTCCTCTAGCGGGAGCACAGATACGCAGTATTTT
few	TRBV15	TRBJ1-4	-	CATSRDPLNRIPNEKLFF	TGTGCCACCAGCAGAGACCCTCTAAACCGGATACCGAATGAAAAACTGTTTTTT
many	TRBV7-9	TRBJ1-2	-	CASSGTENYGYTF	TGTGCCAGCAGCGGTACAGAGAACTATGGCTACACCTTC
-	TRBV12-5	TRBJ2-1	TRBD1	CASGFFLRTGTYNEQFF	TGTGCTAGTGGTTTCTTCTTACGGACAGGGACTTACAATGAGCAGTTCTTC
many	TRBV5-1	TRBJ2-3	TRBD1	CASRPGQGARDTQYF	TGCGCCAGCAGACCAGGGCAGGGGGCACGGGATACGCAGTATTTT
many	TRBV28	TRBJ1-1	-	CASRDRAEAFF	TGTGCCAGTAGGGATAGAGCTGAAGCTTTCTTT
-	TRBV2	TRBJ2-7	TRBD2	CASSDAGVNEQYF	TGTGCCAGCAGTGATGCGGGGGTTAATGAGCAGTACTTC
many	TRBV7-2	TRBJ2-3	-	CASSQGATTDTQYF	TGTGCCAGCAGCCAAGGGGCTACCACAGATACGCAGTATTTT
many	TRBV20-1	TRBJ2-5	TRBD2	CSASTSGSYQETQYF	TGCAGTGCTAGTACTAGCGGGTCTTACCAAGAGACCCAGTACTTC
once	TRBV7-8	TRBJ2-1	TRBD2	CASSPRGAGAMYNEQFF	TGTGCCAGCAGCCCGAGGGGAGCGGGAGCTATGTACAATGAGCAGTTCTTC
-	TRBV25-1	TRBJ2-2	TRBD1	CASDRGLTGELFF	TGTGCCAGCGACAGGGGGCTCACCGGGGAGCTGTTTTTT
many	TRBV12-3/TRBV12-4	TRBJ1-2	-	CASSPWVGRSGYTF	TGTGCCAGCAGTCCCTGGGTAGGGAGAAGTGGCTACACCTTC
-	TRBV6-2/TRBV6-3	TRBJ1-1	-	CASNPEGRPYTEAFF	TGTGCCAGCAACCCCGAGGGACGGCCGTATACTGAAGCTTTCTTT
-	TRBV3-1	TRBJ1-6	-	CASSLGGKTPLHF	TGTGCCAGCAGCCTGGGGGGCAAGACACCCCTCCACTTT
once	TRBV29-1	TRBJ2-5	TRBD2	CSVGLAGGQETQYF	TGCAGCGTCGGACTAGCGGGGGGGCAAGAGACCCAGTACTTC
many	TRBV20-1	TRBJ2-7	-	CSARSGPYEQYF	TGCAGTGCTAGGTCCGGTCCCTACGAGCAGTACTTC
-	TRBV11-3	TRBJ2-1	TRBD2	CASSLDLPLAGVSFGEQFF	TGTGCCAGCAGCTTAGATCTACCCCTCGCGGGGGTCTCCTTCGGTGAGCAGTTCTTC
few	TRBV2	TRBJ2-1	TRBD2	CASSFSPTSGVYNEQFF	TGTGCCAGCAGTTTCTCTCCTACTAGCGGGGTTTACAATGAGCAGTTCTTC
many	TRBV5-1	TRBJ2-3	-	CASSFSATSTDTQYF	TGCGCCAGCAGCTTTTCGGCAACTAGCACAGATACGCAGTATTTT
-	TRBV7-2	TRBJ1-5	-	CASSPSAGNQSQHF	TGTGCCAGCAGCCCTAGTGCGGGCAATCAGTCCCAGCATTTT
many	TRBV10-3	TRBJ2-7	TRBD1	CAISGKRTGEPYEQYF	TGTGCCATCAGTGGCAAGAGGACAGGGGAGCCCTACGAGCAGTACTTC
-	TRBV5-5	TRBJ2-7	TRBD1	CASNPQGTVSYEQYF	TGTGCCAGCAACCCCCAAGGGACAGTTTCCTACGAGCAGTACTTC
many	TRBV12-3/TRBV12-4	TRBJ2-7	-	CASSGVVASYEQYF	TGTGCCAGCAGTGGCGTTGTCGCCTCCTACGAGCAGTACTTC
few	TRBV2	TRBJ1-2	-	CASSASPRGGRGYTF	TGTGCCAGCAGTGCGTCACCCCGGGGAGGGCGCGGCTACACCTTC
-	TRBV5-1	TRBJ2-1	-	CTSSSLRGNEQFF	TGCACCAGCAGCTCCTTAAGGGGAAATGAGCAGTTCTTC
-	TRBV7-8	TRBJ1-1	-	CASSCGARDSEAFF	TGTGCCAGCAGCTGCGGGGCCCGTGACTCTGAAGCTTTCTTT
many	TRBV3-1	TRBJ2-7	TRBD2	CASSQEAGPVYEQYF	TGTGCCAGCAGCCAAGAAGCGGGACCCGTCTACGAGCAGTACTTC
many	TRBV5-1	TRBJ2-3	TRBD2	CASSLGSMMSGGKADTQYF	TGCGCCAGCAGCTTGGGTTCGATGATGAGCGGGGGAAAAGCAGATACGCAGTATTTT
many	TRBV5-1	TRBJ2-1	-	CASSRTASSSYNEQFF	TGCGCCAGCAGCCGGACAGCCTCTAGCTCCTACAATGAGCAGTTCTTC
few	TRBV20-1	TRBJ1-1	-	CSAYNRGIEAFF	TGCAGTGCCTATAATCGGGGGATTGAAGCTTTCTTT
many	TRBV7-2	TRBJ1-1	TRBD1	CASRTGAIRNTEAFF	TGTGCCAGCAGGACAGGGGCGATACGGAACACTGAAGCTTTCTTT
many	TRBV6-2/TRBV6-3	TRBJ2-1	TRBD1	CASSKATGVFF	TGTGCCAGCAGTAAAGCGACAGGGGTGTTCTTC
many	TRBV7-9	TRBJ2-6	-	CASSLGPGSGFGANVLTF	TGTGCCAGCAGCTTAGGTCCAGGGTCGGGTTTTGGGGCCAACGTCCTGACTTTC
-	TRBV5-1	TRBJ2-1	-	CASSLAGAQDNEQFF	TGCGCCAGCAGCTTGGCCGGGGCTCAGGACAATGAGCAGTTCTTC
-	TRBV21-1	TRBJ1-5	-	CASSNFGQSEYQPQHF	TGTGCCAGCAGCAATTTCGGGCAGAGTGAATATCAGCCCCAGCATTTT
many	TRBV12-3/TRBV12-4	TRBJ1-1	-	CASGPDSLTTEAFF	TGTGCCAGCGGCCCGGACAGTTTGACGACTGAAGCTTTCTTT
many	TRBV7-8	TRBJ2-7	-	CASSLTYPYEQYF	TGTGCCAGCAGCTTAACCTACCCCTACGAGCAGTACTTC
-	TRBV7-6	TRBJ2-3	TRBD2	CASSLASGYCDTQYF	TGTGCCAGCAGCTTAGCTAGCGGGTACTGCGATACGCAGTATTTT
-	TRBV29-1	TRBJ1-2	TRBD1	CSAGGRTGDGYTF	TGCAGCGCGGGGGGGAGGACAGGGGATGGCTACACCTTC
-	TRBV21-1	TRBJ1-5	-	CASSKTGQGASNQPQHF	TGTGCCAGCAGCAAAACCGGGCAGGGGGCTAGCAATCAGCCCCAGCATTTT
-	TRBV7-2	TRBJ1-3	TRBD1	CASSFEGAAGNTIYF	TGTGCCAGCAGCTTCGAGGGGGCGGCTGGAAACACCATATATTTT
-	TRBV30	TRBJ1-4	-	CAGQTLNEKLFF	TGTGCCGGACAGACCCTTAATGAAAAACTGTTTTTT
few	TRBV13	TRBJ2-3	-	CASSFRRRGARTSTDTQYF	TGTGCCAGCAGCTTCCGGAGACGGGGGGCCCGGACCAGCACAGATACGCAGTATTTT
-	TRBV7-2	TRBJ2-3	TRBD2	CASSLDSGGAGTDTQYF	TGTGCCAGCAGCTTAGATAGCGGGGGGGCAGGCACAGATACGCAGTATTTT
few	TRBV12-5	TRBJ1-2	TRBD1	CASGQTGAAIDYGYTF	TGTGCTAGTGGCCAAACAGGGGCGGCCATTGACTATGGCTACACCTTC
many	TRBV12-3/TRBV12-4	TRBJ2-2	-	CASSLLNTGELFF	TGTGCCAGCAGCTTATTGAACACCGGGGAGCTGTTTTTT
many	TRBV4-3	TRBJ1-5	-	CASSQDRDRNQPQHF	TGCGCCAGCAGCCAAGATAGAGACCGCAATCAGCCCCAGCATTTT
-	TRBV6-5	TRBJ1-1	-	CASSYRAMNTEVFF	TGTGCCAGCAGTTACAGGGCGATGAACACTGAAGTTTTCTTT